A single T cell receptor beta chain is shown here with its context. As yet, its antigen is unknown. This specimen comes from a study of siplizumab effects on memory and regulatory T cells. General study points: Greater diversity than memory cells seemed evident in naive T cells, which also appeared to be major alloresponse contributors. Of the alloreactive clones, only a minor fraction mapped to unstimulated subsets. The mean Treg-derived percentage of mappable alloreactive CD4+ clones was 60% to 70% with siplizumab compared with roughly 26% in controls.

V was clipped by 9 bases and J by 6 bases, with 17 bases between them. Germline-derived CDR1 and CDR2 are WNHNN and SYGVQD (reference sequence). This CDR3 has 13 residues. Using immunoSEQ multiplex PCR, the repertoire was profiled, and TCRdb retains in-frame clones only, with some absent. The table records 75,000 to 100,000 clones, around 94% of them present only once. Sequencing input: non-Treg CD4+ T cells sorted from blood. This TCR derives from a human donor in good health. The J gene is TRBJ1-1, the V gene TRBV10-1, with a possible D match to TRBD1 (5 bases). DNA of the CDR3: TGCGCCAGTCAAGCATGGGGCGGATCTGAAGCTTTCTTT. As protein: CASQAWGGSEAFF.